Shown below are 8 T cell receptor beta chains from a single sample sequenced in a study of cytomegalovirus exposure and HLA in healthy donors. Using immunoSEQ multiplex PCR, the repertoire was profiled, and TCRdb retains in-frame clones only, with some absent. The table lists over 200,000 clones, about 86% of them singletons. The sample was PBMCs. These receptors all come from a woman aged 18 to 35 in good health and CMV-seronegative.

This clone has just a few counts. The V call is TRBV7-2, the J call TRBJ2-2; 9 bases line up with TRBD1. V lost 1 base to trimming and J lost 4 bases; unmatched junction nucleotides: 10. The germline V gene has CDR1 SGHTA and CDR2 FQGNSA. The CDR3 has 18 amino acids. CDR3 coding DNA: TGTGCCAGCAGCTTAGTTTTAGTGGGACAGGGCCGCACCGGGGAGCTGTTTTTT. Amino acid sequence: CASSLVLVGQGRTGELFF.

This rearrangement joins TRBV28 to TRBJ1-2, with D tentatively TRBD1 (5 bases). The CDR3 runs to 13 residues. Germline V gene lookup returns CDR1 MDHEN and CDR2 SYDVKM. The ends were cut back, 3 bases at V and 3 bases at J, with 8 bases in the middle. CDR3 in amino acids: CASSFGHDYGYTF. The CDR3 DNA reads TGTGCCAGCAGTTTTGGACACGACTATGGCTACACCTTC.

This clone is a singleton in its sample. The chain joins TRBV28 to TRBJ2-1; 7 bases are shared with TRBD2. After removal of 8 bases from V and 15 bases from J, the junction contained 13 bases not matched to a gene. Germline values: CDR1 MDHEN, CDR2 SYDVKM. There are 12 residues in the CDR3. The CDR3 DNA is TGTGCCAGCGGGGGGGTAGACATCAGTCCGTTCTTC. Translating gives CASGGVDISPFF.

This chain links TRBV30 with TRBJ1-2, with D uncertain. Germline values: CDR1 GTSNPN, CDR2 SVGIG (reference sequence). V gave up 3 bases and J gave up 4 bases, with 9 bases separating them. This CDR3 region has 12 residues. As DNA, the CDR3 is TGTGCCTGGAGCGACACGTTCTATGGCTACACCTTC. As protein: CAWSDTFYGYTF.

This clone was found once. The J gene is TRBJ1-2, the V gene TRBV10-3; D unclear. The germline gives CDR1 ENHRY, CDR2 SYGVKD. Between the trimmed V and J ends, which lost 2 bases and 5 bases, there was a span of 9 bases. CDR3 size: 13 residues. CDR3 region: CAISEGHPYGYTF. Here the CDR3 DNA reads TGTGCCATCAGTGAGGGGCACCCATATGGCTACACCTTC.

This rearrangement joins TRBV25-1 to TRBJ1-3; D might be TRBD1 (6 bases). This CDR3 comprises 15 residues. Trimming removed 8 bases from V and 4 bases from J, with 18 bases in between. CDR1 is MGHDK and CDR2 is SYGVNS in the germline V gene. For the CDR3, the DNA is TGTGCCAGCCGCCCCCCAGGGGTAATAGGAAACACCATATATTTT. Translating gives CASRPPGVIGNTIYF.

This chain uses TRBV19 with TRBJ2-2, with 7 bases identical to TRBD1. The J segment lost 4 bases and the V segment lost 7 bases, leaving 6 bases of the junction unmatched. CDR3 length equals 14 residues. Germline assignment: CDR1 LNHDA and CDR2 SQIVND (reference sequence). CDR3 DNA sequence: TGTGCCAGTAATTTGGGACAGCCCACCGGGGAGCTGTTTTTT. Translated, it gives CASNLGQPTGELFF.

This clone was seen more than once but under ten times. V usage is TRBV6-1 and J usage is TRBJ2-7; TRBD1 is a possible D gene (7 bases). CDR3 length: 14 amino acids. Germline lookup yields CDR1 MNHNS and CDR2 SASEGT. The ends were cut back, 11 bases at V and 6 bases at J, with 23 bases in the middle. The CDR3 nucleotides read TGTGCCGCGGTGCGGGCAGGGGGGACCGCCGAGCAGTACTTC. The encoded protein is CAAVRAGGTAEQYF.